This entry features one TCR beta chain sequence. The data stem from a study of cytomegalovirus exposure and HLA in healthy donors. In the PCR, 60 Vbeta and 13 Jbeta primers were used. Using immunoSEQ multiplex PCR, the repertoire was profiled, and TCRdb retains in-frame clones only, with some absent. Of approximately 150,000 clones listed, 75% to 80% are singletons. Germline V gives CDR1 SNHLY, CDR2 FYNNEI. V shed 6 bases, J shed 6 bases, and the junction held 5 bases outside the gene matches. The CDR3 extends over 12 amino acids. This chain joins TRBV2 and TRBJ2-7; 7 bases are shared with TRBD2. The TCR originated in a woman younger than 45 in good health and CMV-seronegative. Source material: PBMCs. For the CDR3, the DNA is TGTGCCAGCAGCCGGACTAGGAGCGAGCAGTACTTC. Amino acids: CASSRTRSEQYF.